The clone carrying this T cell receptor beta chain occurred a few times. The target antigen is unknown. One entry per CDR3 protein results from TCRdb running MiXCR on the 5' RACE reads. The data hold hundreds of thousands of distinct CDR3 sequences, with 20% to 25% observed a single time. This record comes from a study of T-cell memory formation after mild COVID-19. With 11 bases removed from V and 8 bases from J, the gap between germline ends came to 15 bases. This CDR3 region has 12 residues. Germline values: CDR1 MDHEN, CDR2 SYDVKM. Notes on the study in general: Cross-reactive memory seemingly joined, as some responding clones were found in pre-infection memory. The authors left the SARS-CoV-2 specificity of second-wave clones peaking on day 37 unconfirmed.

This sequence was found in an adult woman who had mild COVID-19 (a few samples of this study predate the infection). Cell type and time point are not known. Input material: PBMCs or a T cell subset sorted from them (not recorded which). The chain recombines TRBV28 with TRBJ1-4; no clear D. The CDR3 loop reads CASLGPQEKLFF. In DNA, the CDR3 is TGTGCCTCACTTGGGCCCCAGGAAAAACTGTTTTTT.